One sample yielded the 27 T cell receptor beta chains listed below, sequenced in a study of radiotherapy plus CTLA-4 blockade in lung cancer (dated by TCRdb to the late 2010s). Library creation used the immunoSEQ multiplex PCR assay. The table was pulled from immuneACCESS by TCRdb, which kept in-frame rearrangements only. Such tables lose some clones; where checked, under half of the loss comes from unresolved V genes, and the rest has no known cause. Present in this sample are approximately 89,000 clones, about four fifths of which were seen just once. The biggest ten clones account for more than 14% of the sample. Sequenced material: peripheral blood, taken from a patient treated with radiotherapy plus ipilimumab. Every receptor here comes from a human donor with non-small cell lung cancer that progressed on radiotherapy plus ipilimumab.

V is TRBV5-6 and J is TRBJ2-1; a weak D match, TRBD1 (5 bases). The CDR3 length is 17 residues. With 3 bases removed from V and 0 bases from J, the gap between germline ends came to 16 bases. Germline V lookup: CDR1 SGHDT, CDR2 YYEEEE. Here the CDR3 DNA reads TGTGCCAGCAGCTCGATTAGTTACAGGAGCTCCTACAATGAGCAGTTCTTC. Translation: CASSSISYRSSYNEQFF.

The rearrangement uses TRBV5-4 and TRBJ1-2, with 10 bases lining up with TRBD1. CDR3 size: 15 residues. The V gene's germline CDR1 is SGHNT and CDR2 YYREEE (reference sequence). The ends lost 5 bases at V and 1 base at J; junction bases unmatched: 5. In DNA form, the CDR3 reads TGTGCCAGCAGGCGACAGGGGGCCCTTAACTATGGCTACACCTTC. Amino acid sequence: CASRRQGALNYGYTF.

The chain joins TRBV27 to TRBJ2-7, with 15 bases lining up with TRBD2. This CDR3 contains 17 residues. J lost 2 bases, V lost 6 bases, and 8 bases had no gene match. Germline V gene lookup returns CDR1 MNHEY and CDR2 SMNVEV (reference sequence). The CDR3 region is CASRGGTSGRPTYEQYF. The CDR3 bases are TGTGCCAGCAGGGGAGGGACTAGCGGGAGGCCCACCTACGAGCAGTACTTC.

This clone has just one count. V usage is TRBV6-6 and J usage is TRBJ1-5; D is undetermined. CDR1 MNHNY and CDR2 SVGAGI come from the germline V gene (reference sequence). This CDR3 is built from 13 residues. Trimming left V 7 bases short and J 1 base short, with 8 bases between. CDR3 DNA sequence: TGTGCCAGCAAGAATCCGAGCAATCAGCCCCAGCATTTT. Protein product: CASKNPSNQPQHF.

This clone was seen a few times. Other DNA variants within this sample encode the same CDR3. The chain recombines TRBV11-2 with TRBJ2-3, with TRBD1 matching 7 bases. The CDR3 is 16 residues long. Trimming at V came to 2 bases and at J to 0 bases, leaving 5 bases not matched to a gene. The germline V gene has CDR1 SGHAT and CDR2 FQNNGV. CDR3 DNA sequence: TGTGCCAGCAGCTTAATGGGGACAGCAAGCACAGATACGCAGTATTTT. It codes for CASSLMGTASTDTQYF.

The chain joins TRBV6-1 to TRBJ2-7, with 7 bases that match TRBD2. J lost 4 bases, V lost 5 bases, and 5 bases had no gene match. CDR1 MNHNS and CDR2 SASEGT come from the germline V gene. CDR3 length equals 13 residues. Here the CDR3 reads CASSRTSRYEQYF. The CDR3 DNA reads as TGTGCCAGCAGTAGGACTAGTAGGTACGAGCAGTACTTC.

This chain links TRBV4-1 with TRBJ2-5; TRBD2 is a possible D gene (5 bases). The CDR3 length is 16 residues. Germline CDR1 reads MGHRA; CDR2 reads YSYEKL. V lost 0 bases and J lost 5, with 16 bases in between. The CDR3 sequence: CASSQDKLARGETQYF. The CDR3 DNA follows: TGCGCCAGCAGCCAAGATAAGCTAGCCCGAGGGGAGACCCAGTACTTC.

This clone was counted between two and nine times. This sequence joins TRBV30 and TRBJ2-7; 10 bases line up with TRBD1. CDR1 and CDR2 (germline): GTSNPN, SVGIG (reference sequence). The CDR3 loop spans 13 amino acids. Trimming removed 7 bases from V and 3 bases from J; junction bases left unmatched: 6. The DNA of the CDR3 is TGTGCCTCAAACCGGGACAGGGGCTACGAGCAGTACTTC. It specifies CASNRDRGYEQYF.

This clone was seen only a few times. This chain connects TRBV7-9 to TRBJ2-7, with unresolved D. Trimming shortened V by 5 bases and J by 4 bases, and 6 bases separated the two germline ends. The V gene's germline CDR1 is SEHNR and CDR2 FQNEAQ (reference sequence). The CDR3 runs to 11 residues. In DNA, the CDR3 is TGTGCCAGCAGCCCAGAATACGAGCAGTACTTC. Translated: CASSPEYEQYF.

The V gene is TRBV9, the J gene TRBJ2-2; no reliable D call. Germline CDR1 SGDLS, CDR2 YYNGEE. The CDR3 runs 16 residues. V gave up 1 base and J gave up 4 bases, with 14 bases separating them. CDR3 sequence reads: CASSVPPTTATGELFF. The CDR3 coding sequence is TGTGCCAGCAGCGTACCCCCTACGACCGCCACCGGGGAGCTGTTTTTT.

In its sample, this clone was seen a few times. The rearrangement uses TRBV23-1 and TRBJ2-1; 8 positions agree with TRBD1. TRBV23-1 is placed among ORFs of uncertain function. The CDR3 covers 20 residues. The J segment lost 4 bases and the V segment lost 1 base, leaving 18 bases of the junction unmatched. The CDR3 here is CASSQFNGTGEVRTYNEQFF. The CDR3 coding sequence is TGCGCCAGCAGTCAATTCAACGGGACAGGAGAAGTCCGAACTTACAATGAGCAGTTCTTC.

V is TRBV6-6 and J is TRBJ2-7; weak D call: TRBD1 (6 bases). Germline lookup yields CDR1 MNHNY and CDR2 SVGAGI (reference sequence). With 8 bases removed from V and 9 bases from J, the gap between germline ends came to 14 bases. The CDR3 covers 11 residues. The CDR3 sequence is CASRTATGQYF. In DNA, the CDR3 is TGTGCCAGCCGGACAGCTACGGGGCAGTACTTC.

The sample holds one count of this clone. This chain joins TRBV7-9 and TRBJ1-1; possible D gene TRBD1, 6 bases. Germline CDR1 and CDR2: SEHNR and FQNEAQ (reference sequence). The CDR3 sequence is 15 residues long. With 2 bases removed from V and 4 bases from J, the gap between germline ends came to 14 bases. The CDR3, as DNA: TGTGCCAGCAGCTTACAGGGGCCCTTGGGCACTGAAGCTTTCTTT. Amino acids: CASSLQGPLGTEAFF.

The rearrangement links TRBV10-3 to TRBJ2-1; 10 bases agree with TRBD2. Germline V gene data show CDR1 as ENHRY and CDR2 as SYGVKD. V gave up 9 bases and J gave up 3 bases; unmatched junction bases: 2. This CDR3 is built from 13 residues. The CDR3 sequence is CAISGGLYNEQFF. DNA for the CDR3: TGTGCCATTAGCGGGGGGCTCTACAATGAGCAGTTCTTC.

The V and J genes are TRBV7-2 and TRBJ1-6; unclear D gene. Germline CDR1 SGHTA, CDR2 FQGNSA. CDR3 length equals 16 residues. Deletions cut 2 bases from V and 0 bases from J, with 8 bases between. CDR3 in amino acids: CASSLMSRSYNSPLHF. CDR3 DNA sequence: TGTGCCAGCAGCTTAATGAGCCGCTCCTATAATTCACCCCTCCACTTT. Drawing the rest from reference TRBV7-2 and TRBJ1-6, the complete variable domain is GAGVSQSPSNKVTEKGKDVELRCDPISGHTALYWYRQSLGQGLEFLIYFQGNSAPDKSGLPSDRFSAERTGGSVSTLTIQRTQQEDSAVYLCASSLMSRSYNSPLHFGNGTRLTVT.

V usage is TRBV11-3 and J usage is TRBJ2-7; TRBD2 aligns across 12 bases. Germline lookup yields CDR1 SGHNT and CDR2 YENEEA. The CDR3 is 15 amino acids. Trimming at V came to 7 bases and at J to 7 bases, leaving 11 bases not matched to a gene. The CDR3 coding sequence is TGTGCCAGCACGGGGGGACTAGCGGGCGGCGAGGAGCAGTACTTC. Encoded protein: CASTGGLAGGEEQYF.

The chain uses TRBV9 and TRBJ1-2; 8 nucleotides align to TRBD1. CDR3 size: 16 residues. The trim removed 3 bases at V and 3 bases at J, leaving 10 bases unmatched. Germline V gene sequence: CDR1 SGDLS, CDR2 YYNGEE. This CDR3 is CASSAEWTGRYYGYTF. Here the CDR3 DNA reads TGTGCCAGCAGCGCAGAATGGACAGGGAGGTACTATGGCTACACCTTC.

V is TRBV7-8 and J is TRBJ2-1; 7 bases fit TRBD2. The CDR3 has 17 amino acids. Trimming removed 5 bases from V and 2 bases from J; junction bases left unmatched: 12. Germline V gene data show CDR1 as SGHVS and CDR2 as FQNEAQ. The CDR3 DNA reads as TGTGCCAGCAGCCCCCCACTAGCGCCTCTTGCCTACAATGAGCAGTTCTTC. Translated: CASSPPLAPLAYNEQFF.

In its sample, this clone was seen a few times. This chain's CDR3 is CASSLAGRFYNEQFF. DNA of the CDR3: TGTGCCAGCAGCTTAGCGGGACGGTTTTACAATGAGCAGTTCTTC. This sequence joins TRBV7-9 and TRBJ2-1; the D call may be TRBD1 or TRBD2 (5 bases each). The CDR3 is 15 amino acids. Germline lookup yields CDR1 SEHNR and CDR2 FQNEAQ (reference sequence). Trimming took off 0 bases at V and 4 bases at J, with 10 bases between the two ends.

V usage is TRBV7-8 and J usage is TRBJ1-5; 7 positions match TRBD1. V was clipped by 3 bases and J by 1 base; unmatched bases: 15. The CDR3 covers 19 residues. Germline V gene data show CDR1 as SGHVS and CDR2 as FQNEAQ. The CDR3 coding sequence is TGTGCCAGCAGCTTTGGGACAGCCACCCTCGCGAGGAGCAATCAGCCCCAGCATTTT. Residues: CASSFGTATLARSNQPQHF. The full variable domain, rest sourced from reference TRBV7-8 and TRBJ1-5, is GAGVSQSPRYKVAKRGQDVALRCDPISGHVSLFWYQQALGQGPEFLTYFQNEAQLDKSGLPSDRFFAERPEGSVSTLKIQRTQQEDSAVYLCASSFGTATLARSNQPQHFGDGTRLSIL.

To note about this clone: Other nucleotide sequences in the sample specify the same CDR3. This rearrangement joins TRBV10-2 to TRBJ1-4, with 9 bases aligning to TRBD1. The CDR3 loop spans 14 amino acids. From germline, CDR1 is WSHSY and CDR2 SAAADI. After removal of 11 bases from V and 7 bases from J, the junction contained 11 bases not matched to a gene. In DNA form, the CDR3 reads TGCGCCGGACCAACGGACAGGGGTGGTGAAAAACTGTTTTTT. This sequence encodes CAGPTDRGGEKLFF.

The rearrangement joins TRBV11-2 to TRBJ2-7; 7 bases map to TRBD1. From germline, CDR1 is SGHAT and CDR2 FQNNGV. J lost 3 bases, V lost 0 bases, and 5 bases had no gene match. The CDR3 loop spans 15 amino acids. For the CDR3, the DNA is TGTGCCAGCAGCTTAGATAGGGGGCAGATCTACGAGCAGTACTTC. This gives the protein CASSLDRGQIYEQYF.

The chain employs TRBV19 and TRBJ1-6, with D tentatively TRBD1 (5 bases). Between the trimmed V and J ends, which lost 5 bases and 3 bases, there was a span of 8 bases. Germline CDR1 reads LNHDA; CDR2 reads SQIVND (reference sequence). CDR3 length: 14 amino acids. In nucleotides, the CDR3 is TGTGCCAGTAGTTCTGACAGCTATAATTCACCCCTCCACTTT. Protein sequence: CASSSDSYNSPLHF.

This clone turned up a few times. This CDR3 reads CASSQRRFSIDRRNPSGNTIYF. DNA of the CDR3: TGTGCCAGCAGCCAGAGGAGGTTCTCAATCGACAGGCGGAACCCCTCTGGAAACACCATATATTTT. The V and J genes are TRBV14 and TRBJ1-3; tentative D call: TRBD1 (6 bases). This CDR3 has 22 amino acids. The V gene's germline CDR1 is SGHDN and CDR2 FVKESK. V was clipped by 3 bases and J by 0 bases, with 30 bases between them.

This clone is a singleton in its sample. The chain couples TRBV7-9 to TRBJ2-7; 11 nucleotides agree with TRBD1. The V gene end was trimmed by 5 bases and the J gene end by 4 bases; junction bases not matched to a gene: 4. The CDR3 loop spans 14 amino acids. Germline V gene data show CDR1 as SEHNR and CDR2 as FQNEAQ (reference sequence). The DNA for the CDR3 is TGTGCCAGCAGCAAGGGACAGGGGGGATACGAGCAGTACTTC. This translates into CASSKGQGGYEQYF.

The genes are TRBV10-3 and TRBJ1-2, with D tentatively TRBD1 (6 bases). Deletions cut 2 bases from V and 5 bases from J, with 6 bases between. Germline V gene data show CDR1 as ENHRY and CDR2 as SYGVKD. The CDR3 sequence is 12 residues long. CDR3 DNA: TGTGCCATCAGTGAGCAGGGGTATGGCTACACCTTC. This sequence encodes CAISEQGYGYTF.

This chain uses TRBV5-1 with TRBJ2-1, with D perhaps TRBD1 or TRBD2 (5 bases each). From germline, CDR1 is SGHRS and CDR2 YFSETQ. The V end was cut by 0 bases, the J end by 3 bases, with 13 bases between. The CDR3 contains 16 residues. CDR3 loop: CASSLDPGTSYNEQFF. The CDR3 region has the DNA TGCGCCAGCAGCTTGGATCCAGGGACCAGCTACAATGAGCAGTTCTTC.